This T cell receptor beta chain was profiled in a study of blood T cell repertoires in COVID-19. Study at large: COVID-19 samples collected from the United States, Italy and Spain covered acute and convalescent phases. Sources were T cells, B-cell-depleted T cells, or PBMCs; the material itself was cDNA or gDNA.

This CDR3 is built from 16 residues. The germline V gene has CDR1 MNHNY and CDR2 SVGAGI (reference sequence). Trimming removed 6 bases from V and 1 base from J; junction bases left unmatched: 10. Authors' processing steps: Using reference gene primer amplification, nucleated cell counts were estimated. Profiling relied on immunoSEQ multiplex PCR, and the TCRdb table lists in-frame clones only, not all of them. The V and J calls and clone size are taken from that table; D and trimming were inferred from the DNA. The data contain 35,000 or so clones, around nine tenths of them singletons. The chain recombines TRBV6-6 with TRBJ2-3; 7 bases fit TRBD2. Sequencing input: peripheral blood. This sequence originates from a human donor in a cohort sampled during active COVID-19. CDR3 residues: CASSRLSGARTDTQYF. Here the CDR3 DNA reads TGTGCCAGCAGCCGACTAAGCGGGGCCCGCACAGATACGCAGTATTTT.